Presented here are 26 T cell receptor beta chains from one specimen sequenced in a study of blood T cell repertoires in COVID-19. Libraries were prepared by immunoSEQ multiplex PCR; TCRdb keeps only in-frame clonotypes and omits some of them. Counted here are fewer than 400,000 clones, roughly nine tenths occurring once; the ten biggest clones make up about 4%. Source material: PBMCs or T cells enriched from blood (not recorded which). All receptors come from a woman in her twenties or thirties who had been exposed to COVID-19.

The V gene is TRBV7-3, the J gene TRBJ1-1, with TRBD1 identical over 11 bases. Germline CDR1 is SGHTA and CDR2 is FQGTGA. Trimming cost V 5 bases and J 2 bases; bases outside gene matches: 4. The CDR3 extends over 15 amino acids. DNA of the CDR3: TGTGCCAGCAGCCAGCGGACAGGGGGCAACACTGAAGCTTTCTTT. Translation: CASSQRTGGNTEAFF. Full variable domain (rest looked up from reference TRBV7-3 and TRBJ1-1): GAGVSQTPSNKVTEKGKYVELRCDPISGHTALYWYRQSLGQGPEFLIYFQGTGAADDSGLPNDRFFAVRPEGSVSTLKIQRTERGDSAVYLCASSQRTGGNTEAFFGQGTRLTVV.

The rearrangement uses TRBV12-3 or TRBV12-4 and TRBJ2-3; D is possibly TRBD2 (5 bases). V dropped 5 bases and J dropped 7 bases, with 13 bases sitting between them. The CDR3 has 13 amino acids. The chain's CDR3 is CASSPPGIHTQYF. The CDR3 bases are TGTGCCAGCAGTCCCCCCGGGATTCATACGCAGTATTTT.

The chain recombines TRBV6-1 with TRBJ2-1; D remains ambiguous. The CDR3 runs 13 residues. Trimming removed 3 bases at V and 3 bases at J, with 6 bases between. The germline gives CDR1 MNHNS, CDR2 SASEGT. In nucleotides, the CDR3 is TGTGCCAGCAGTGACACCTACTACAATGAGCAGTTCTTC. It specifies CASSDTYYNEQFF.

This clone appeared a single time. The DNA of the CDR3 is TGTGCCAGCAGTTTCGACAGGGAGTACTATGGCTACACCTTC. This gives the protein CASSFDREYYGYTF. V is TRBV27 and J is TRBJ1-2, with 7 nucleotides matching TRBD1. CDR3 length: 14 residues. Trimming at V came to 3 bases and at J to 3 bases, leaving 4 bases not matched to a gene. Per germline, CDR1 MNHEY and CDR2 SMNVEV (reference sequence).

This clone has just one count. The rearrangement links TRBV5-1 to TRBJ2-7; perhaps TRBD1 as D (6 bases). Trimming pared 6 bases from V and 2 bases from J, leaving 15 bases between. This CDR3 is 14 amino acids long. CDR1 and CDR2 (germline): SGHRS, YFSETQ. CDR3 residues: CASTTASGAYEQYF. The CDR3 bases are TGCGCCAGCACCACGGCATCAGGGGCCTACGAGCAGTACTTC.

CDR3 sequence (DNA): TGCGCCAGCAGCGCGGCCCCCGGGACAGGAGGTGGCTACACCTTC. Translation gives CASSAAPGTGGGYTF. The chain is built from TRBV5-1 and TRBJ1-2; the match to TRBD1 covers 8 bases. The germline V gene has CDR1 SGHRS and CDR2 YFSETQ. CDR3 length: 15 residues. V lost 4 bases to trimming and J lost 7 bases; unmatched junction nucleotides: 12. Complete variable domain (other parts from reference TRBV5-1 and TRBJ1-2): KAGVTQTPRYLIKTRGQQVTLSCSPISGHRSVSWYQQTPGQGLQFLFEYFSETQRNKGNFPGRFSGRQFSNSRSEMNVSTLELGDSALYLCASSAAPGTGGGYTFGSGTRLTVV.

The genes are TRBV9 and TRBJ1-5; D not resolved. V lost 3 bases to trimming and J lost 7 bases, with 14 bases between them. The CDR3 is 14 amino acids. CDR1 and CDR2 (germline): SGDLS, YYNGEE. The CDR3 region is CASSAKITGQPQHF. CDR3 coding DNA: TGTGCCAGCAGCGCTAAAATAACCGGGCAGCCCCAGCATTTT.

This clone is a singleton in its sample. V usage is TRBV5-1 and J usage is TRBJ1-6; 7 nucleotides align to TRBD1. Per the germline V gene, CDR1 is SGHRS and CDR2 is YFSETQ. The CDR3 runs 14 residues. Trimming removed 2 bases from V and 10 bases from J; junction bases left unmatched: 6. The CDR3 coding sequence is TGCGCCAGCAGCTTCACAGGGGCGACATCACCCCTCCACTTT. It translates to CASSFTGATSPLHF.

This chain connects TRBV6-2 or TRBV6-3 to TRBJ1-5; possibly TRBD1 for D (6 bases). V shed 4 bases and J shed 1 base, with 11 bases lying between them. The CDR3 runs 15 residues. CDR1 MNHEY and CDR2 SVGEGT come from the germline V gene. The CDR3 region is CASSFGGASNQPQHF. As DNA, the CDR3 is TGTGCCAGCAGTTTCGGGGGGGCGAGCAATCAGCCCCAGCATTTT.

V usage is TRBV7-9 and J usage is TRBJ2-2; possible D gene TRBD1, 6 bases. CDR3 size: 15 residues. V shed 7 bases and J shed 4 bases, with 16 bases lying between them. Germline CDR1 is SEHNR and CDR2 is FQNEAQ (reference sequence). This CDR3 reads CASTLGAVGTGELFF. The CDR3 region has the DNA TGTGCCAGCACCCTGGGGGCAGTAGGCACCGGGGAGCTGTTTTTT.

The V and J genes are TRBV19 and TRBJ1-2; 7 nucleotides line up with TRBD1. This CDR3 is 16 amino acids long. Looked up from germline, CDR1 is LNHDA and CDR2 is SQIVND (reference sequence). After removal of 4 bases from V and 5 bases from J, the junction contained 13 bases not matched to a gene. CDR3 sequence reads: CASSTTPGTAMYGYTF. The CDR3 nucleotides read TGTGCCAGTAGTACAACACCCGGGACAGCGATGTATGGCTACACCTTC.

This clone was observed a few times. The chain couples TRBV19 to TRBJ1-5, with D hard to call. The CDR3 contains 15 residues. Trimming pared 7 bases from V and 3 bases from J, leaving 16 bases between. Germline V gene lookup returns CDR1 LNHDA and CDR2 SQIVND (reference sequence). The CDR3 spells CASTEGLHSNQPQHF. CDR3 coding DNA: TGTGCCAGTACAGAGGGCTTACACTCCAATCAGCCCCAGCATTTT.

The chain recombines TRBV12-3 or TRBV12-4 with TRBJ1-2; D ambiguous. V was cut by 8 bases and J by 4 bases, with 5 bases left in between. CDR3 length: 10 amino acids. CDR3 DNA: TGTGCCAGCGAGGGCTATGGCTACACCTTC. Translated, it gives CASEGYGYTF.

The chain recombines TRBV5-1 with TRBJ2-4; 10 bases are a match to TRBD2. Germline V lookup: CDR1 SGHRS, CDR2 YFSETQ. This CDR3 contains 18 residues. J lost 1 base, V lost 2 bases, and 9 bases had no gene match. The CDR3 region is CASSFPRSGGAAKNIQYF. CDR3 nucleotides: TGCGCCAGCAGCTTCCCGCGAAGCGGGGGGGCTGCCAAAAACATTCAGTACTTC.

The J gene is TRBJ2-6, the V gene TRBV5-1; D is uncertain. This CDR3 has 14 amino acids. Trimming left V 4 bases short and J 0 bases short, with 5 bases between. Germline V gene lookup returns CDR1 SGHRS and CDR2 YFSETQ. The CDR3 nucleotides read TGCGCCAGCAGCACTGACTCTGGGGCCAACGTCCTGACTTTC. This encodes CASSTDSGANVLTF.

This clone came up a few times. V is TRBV19 and J is TRBJ1-2; D perhaps matches TRBD1 (5 bases). This CDR3 comprises 14 residues. V was pared by 3 bases and J by 1 base, with 9 bases between. Germline values: CDR1 LNHDA, CDR2 SQIVND (reference sequence). The CDR3 here is CASSIGGDNYGYTF. In DNA form, the CDR3 reads TGTGCCAGTAGTATCGGGGGGGATAACTATGGCTACACCTTC.

The chain uses TRBV12-5 and TRBJ2-2, with a tentative D call TRBD1 (6 bases). The germline gives CDR1 LGHNT, CDR2 FRNRAP. V was shortened by 4 bases and J by 4 bases, with 7 bases between the two germline ends. This CDR3 spans 13 amino acids. The CDR3 loop is CASGWTVTGELFF. The DNA for the CDR3 is TGTGCTAGTGGTTGGACAGTCACCGGGGAGCTGTTTTTT.

The chain is built from TRBV11-2 and TRBJ1-2, with 8 bases that match TRBD1. This CDR3 is 14 amino acids long. With 0 bases clipped from V and 6 bases from J, the junction kept 3 bases outside the gene matches. The V gene's germline CDR1 is SGHAT and CDR2 FQNNGV. CDR3 amino acids: CASSLEGRGHGYTF. The CDR3 bases are TGTGCCAGCAGCTTAGAGGGCAGGGGGCATGGCTACACCTTC. The whole variable domain, filled in from reference TRBV11-2 and TRBJ1-2, reads EAGVAQSPRYKIIEKRQSVAFWCNPISGHATLYWYQQILGQGPKLLIQFQNNGVVDDSQLPKDRFSAERLKGVDSTLKIQPAKLEDSAVYLCASSLEGRGHGYTFGSGTRLTVV.

This CDR3 reads CATRGQGAGGANVLTF. In DNA, the CDR3 is TGTGCCACCCGGGGACAGGGGGCGGGTGGGGCCAACGTCCTGACTTTC. The rearrangement uses TRBV10-3 and TRBJ2-6; 12 bases are a match to TRBD1. This CDR3 is built from 16 residues. CDR1 and CDR2 from the germline V gene are ENHRY and SYGVKD. V dropped 10 bases and J dropped 3; count of bases not matched to a gene: 7.

The chain carries TRBV19 and TRBJ1-3; weak D call: TRBD1 (6 bases). Germline V lookup: CDR1 LNHDA, CDR2 SQIVND (reference sequence). Trimming took off 6 bases at V and 0 bases at J, with 12 bases between the two ends. The CDR3 totals 15 residues. CDR3 bases: TGTGCCAGTAGCAGACAGGCCGCCTCTGGAAACACCATATATTTT. Translating it yields CASSRQAASGNTIYF.

The CDR3 region has the DNA TGCGCCAGCAGCCAAGCGGTCGTTGAAGGGGAGCTGTTTTTT. It encodes CASSQAVVEGELFF. The gene calls are TRBV4-3 and TRBJ2-2; D unresolved. The CDR3 is 14 amino acids. Germline-derived CDR1 and CDR2 are LGHNA and YSLEER. V shed 1 base and J shed 8 bases, with 11 bases lying between them.

The gene calls are TRBV13 and TRBJ2-7, with 10 nucleotides matching TRBD1. The junction had 6 bases not matched to a gene; V was cut back by 5 bases and J by 2 bases. Germline CDR1 PRHDT, CDR2 FYEKMQ (reference sequence). The CDR3 runs to 15 residues. The CDR3 sequence: CASSRDRGTAYEQYF. The CDR3 bases are TGTGCCAGCAGCCGGGACAGGGGTACTGCCTACGAGCAGTACTTC.

V usage is TRBV18 and J usage is TRBJ1-2; D remains unclear. Germline CDR1 reads KGHSH; CDR2 reads LQKENI. CDR3 length: 12 amino acids. V was pared by 1 base and J by 8 bases, with 8 bases between. The CDR3: CASSPREGGYTF. In DNA form, the CDR3 reads TGTGCCAGCTCACCACGAGAGGGAGGCTACACCTTC.

This clone appeared a single time. The chain uses TRBV5-3 and TRBJ1-1; D not certain. TRBV5-3 belongs to the ORF category, with a function that is uncertain. There are 15 residues in the CDR3. Trimming cost V 0 bases and J 6 bases, with 15 bases left between them. CDR3 DNA: TGTGCCAGAAGCTTGGATCTGGGAGGGTTTCCTGAAGCTTTCTTT. Amino acids: CARSLDLGGFPEAFF.

The chain carries TRBV11-3 and TRBJ1-1; D is unclear. The CDR3 sequence is 13 residues long. Germline V lookup: CDR1 SGHNT, CDR2 YENEEA. V shed 5 bases and J shed 0 bases, with 7 bases lying between them. CDR3 sequence reads: CASSRLLNTEAFF. CDR3 sequence (DNA): TGTGCCAGCAGCAGACTATTGAACACTGAAGCTTTCTTT.

The V gene is TRBV7-6, the J gene TRBJ2-2, with 8 bases identical to TRBD1. Trimming took 5 bases from V and 9 from J; bases not matched to a gene: 8. Germline V lookup: CDR1 SGHVS, CDR2 FNYEAQ. The CDR3 consists of 14 residues. The CDR3 DNA reads as TGTGCCAGCAGCCCGGGACAGGTCGGATGGGAGCTGTTTTTT. Residues: CASSPGQVGWELFF.